These 20 T cell receptor beta chains came from one sample sequenced in a study of CXCR3-negative and CXCR3-positive naive CD8 T cells. Findings of the study overall: TRB CDR3 hydrophobicity was greater in CXCR3-positive naive cells than in CXCR3-negative naive cells.

For these TCRs, the target antigens are not known. TRB cDNA libraries were made by UMI-labeled 5' RACE. TCRdb re-called the 5' RACE reads and gives one entry per CDR3 protein, without DNA. The sample totals some 47,000 distinct CDR3 sequences. The sequenced sample was naive CXCR3+ CD8+ T cells from blood. As for subset: CD45RO-CCR7+CD27+CD95- naive CD8+ T cells expressing CXCR3 (TNR3+). The receptors derive from a human donor in good health. Some clones in this sample may be carry-over from other donors' samples.

The V gene is TRBV24-1, the J gene TRBJ2-5; TCRdb's D call, TRBD1, is unchecked because there is no DNA. Germline V gives CDR1 KGHDR, CDR2 SFDVKD. This CDR3 comprises 13 residues. The CDR3 region is CATRGTGEETQYF.

The chain joins TRBV12-5 to TRBJ2-7; as DNA is missing, the TRBD2 call by TCRdb cannot be tested. There are 13 residues in the CDR3. From germline, CDR1 is LGHNT and CDR2 FRNRAP. This CDR3 is CACGPAASYEQYF.

V and J are TRBV11-2 and TRBJ1-5. The CDR3 totals 13 residues. CDR1 and CDR2 from the germline V gene are SGHAT and FQNNGV. The CDR3 spells CASSLYHNQPQHF.

CDR3 region: CASSLGTGRYGYTF. The chain links TRBV12-3 or TRBV12-4 to TRBJ1-2; TCRdb's D call of TRBD1 is untestable without DNA. The CDR3 loop spans 14 amino acids.

This chain connects TRBV10-1 to TRBJ2-2; without DNA, the TCRdb call of TRBD1 cannot be checked. Per the germline V gene, CDR1 is WNHNN and CDR2 is SYGVQD (reference sequence). The CDR3 length is 15 residues. The CDR3: CASPRRTEHTGELFF.

This chain joins TRBV20-1 and TRBJ1-5; there is no DNA to check the TCRdb D call of TRBD1. CDR1 and CDR2 from the germline V gene are DFQATT and SNEGSKA (reference sequence). The CDR3 is 17 amino acids. CDR3 residues: CSASPIFRDRGGGPQHF.

This chain links TRBV7-6 with TRBJ1-5. CDR1 and CDR2 from the germline V gene are SGHVS and FNYEAQ. CDR3 length equals 13 residues. The CDR3: CASSTGPNQPQHF.

The rearrangement links TRBV11-2 to TRBJ2-5; there is no DNA to check the TCRdb D call of TRBD1. The CDR3 runs 15 residues. The germline V gene encodes CDR1 SGHAT and CDR2 FQNNGV. CDR3 region: CASSLEGERGETQYF.

This rearrangement joins TRBV7-2 to TRBJ1-2. CDR1 is SGHTA, CDR2 FQGNSA, per germline. CDR3 size: 13 residues. CDR3 sequence reads: CASSLSRVEGYTF.

V and J are TRBV7-9 and TRBJ1-2; TCRdb's D call of TRBD1 is untestable without DNA. The V gene's germline CDR1 is SEHNR and CDR2 FQNEAQ (reference sequence). There are 15 residues in the CDR3. CDR3 in amino acids: CASSLGGKPLNGYTF.

The J gene is TRBJ2-1, the V gene TRBV5-1; TCRdb's D call of TRBD2 is untestable without DNA. CDR1 and CDR2 from the germline V gene are SGHRS and YFSETQ. The CDR3 is made up of 16 amino acids. The CDR3 protein is CASSLGLAPPGDEQFF. Looking up the rest from reference TRBV5-1 and TRBJ2-1 gives the full variable domain: KAGVTQTPRYLIKTRGQQVTLSCSPISGHRSVSWYQQTPGQGLQFLFEYFSETQRNKGNFPGRFSGRQFSNSRSEMNVSTLELGDSALYLCASSLGLAPPGDEQFFGPGTRLTVL.

The V call is TRBV4-3, the J call TRBJ2-2; TCRdb reports TRBD1, a call that lacks DNA to check it against. The CDR3 sequence is 16 residues long. The V gene's germline CDR1 is LGHNA and CDR2 YSLEER. The chain's CDR3 is CASSQEWTASTGELFF.

CDR3 amino acids: CASSLGPGQGAHGANVLTF. The gene calls are TRBV7-9 and TRBJ2-6; TCRdb lists TRBD1, though no DNA is available to test this call. There are 19 residues in the CDR3. The germline gives CDR1 SEHNR, CDR2 FQNEAQ (reference sequence). Based on the CDR3 plus reference TRBV7-9 and TRBJ2-6, the full variable domain is DTGVSQNPRHKITKRGQNVTFRCDPISEHNRLYWYRQTLGQGPEFLTYFQNEAQLEKSRLLSDRFSAERPKGSFSTLEIQRTEQGDSAMYLCASSLGPGQGAHGANVLTFGAGSRLTVL.

The V call is TRBV11-2, the J call TRBJ2-2; no DNA is available, so the TRBD2 call from TCRdb remains unchecked. CDR1 SGHAT and CDR2 FQNNGV come from the germline V gene. CDR3 length: 16 amino acids. The CDR3 region is CASSLSGGENTGELFF.

The chain is built from TRBV20-1 and TRBJ1-3; absent DNA, TCRdb's TRBD1 call cannot be checked. The CDR3 loop spans 15 amino acids. Germline CDR1 DFQATT, CDR2 SNEGSKA (reference sequence). The chain's CDR3 is CSARQGGVPGNTIYF.

The gene calls are TRBV5-1 and TRBJ2-7; TCRdb's D call of TRBD2 is untestable without DNA. Germline CDR1 is SGHRS and CDR2 is YFSETQ. The CDR3 consists of 14 residues. The CDR3 loop reads CASSLVGGIYEQYF.

The rearrangement uses TRBV29-1 and TRBJ1-3. The germline CDR1 and CDR2 sequences are SQVTM and ANQGSEA. This CDR3 has 16 residues. The chain's CDR3 is CSVVSRSPSSGNTIYF.

The chain uses TRBV11-2 and TRBJ1-2; TCRdb picks TRBD1, but there is no DNA to check that call. CDR3 size: 17 residues. CDR1 is SGHAT, CDR2 FQNNGV, per germline. The CDR3 loop is CASSLGGTGGRYYGYTF.

The rearrangement links TRBV6-2 or TRBV6-3 to TRBJ2-1; checking the TCRdb D call of TRBD1 is not possible without DNA. The germline V gene encodes CDR1 MNHEY and CDR2 SVGEGT. This CDR3 is built from 18 residues. The CDR3 spells CASSYLESEGQEVDEQFF.

This chain joins TRBV5-1 and TRBJ2-1; lacking DNA, the TRBD1 call made by TCRdb goes unchecked. Germline loops: CDR1 SGHRS, CDR2 YFSETQ. There are 16 residues in the CDR3. The CDR3 region is CASSLVTGGVYSEQFF.